This T cell receptor beta chain stems from a study of blood T cell repertoires in COVID-19. About the research overall: The cDNA or gDNA used as material had been derived from T cells, B-cell-depleted T cells, or PBMCs.

As to this clone: This CDR3 is also generated by other DNA sequences in the sample.

Germline CDR1 and CDR2: LGHNA and YNFKEQ. V trimming: 4 bases; J trimming: 2 bases; junction bases outside the gene matches: 3. The CDR3 is 14 residues long. The table came from immunoSEQ multiplex PCR; TCRdb's copy has only in-frame clones and leaves some out. The table shows almost 300,000 clones, with nearly 90% occurring only once. Sequences were obtained from peripheral blood. The V and J genes are TRBV4-2 and TRBJ2-7; 9 bases agree with TRBD1. The sequence derives from a woman aged 25 to 39 with COVID-19, enrolled during active disease. CDR3 sequence: CASSPGQGTYEQYF. The CDR3 coding sequence is TGTGCCAGCAGCCCGGGACAGGGAACCTACGAGCAGTACTTC.